This T cell receptor (beta chain) originates from a study of blood T cell repertoires in COVID-19. Across the whole study: Samples came from the United States, Italy and Spain, spanning acute and convalescent COVID-19.

In the original workflow: The authors estimated nucleated cell counts from reference gene primer amplification. Generated by immunoSEQ multiplex PCR, the TCRdb table keeps only in-frame clones and is missing some. Clone size and the V and J calls come from that table; the DNA yielded D and trimming. There are roughly 200,000 clones in the sample; around 85% occur only once, and about 17% lies in the top ten. The study drew participants aged about 18 to 90 years from 24 US areas. V lost 5 bases, J lost 5 bases, and 12 bases stayed unmatched. CDR1 and CDR2 from the germline V gene are MNHEY and SMNVEV (reference sequence). The CDR3 contains 16 residues.

The V gene is TRBV27, the J gene TRBJ2-7, with TRBD2 matching 10 bases. The sequencing input was PBMCs or T cells enriched from blood (not recorded which). This TCR was recovered from a man in his forties who had recovered from COVID-19. CDR3 sequence (DNA): TGTGCCAGCAGTCCCCGGACTAGCGGCCCACCTAACGAGCAGTACTTC. Protein: CASSPRTSGPPNEQYF.